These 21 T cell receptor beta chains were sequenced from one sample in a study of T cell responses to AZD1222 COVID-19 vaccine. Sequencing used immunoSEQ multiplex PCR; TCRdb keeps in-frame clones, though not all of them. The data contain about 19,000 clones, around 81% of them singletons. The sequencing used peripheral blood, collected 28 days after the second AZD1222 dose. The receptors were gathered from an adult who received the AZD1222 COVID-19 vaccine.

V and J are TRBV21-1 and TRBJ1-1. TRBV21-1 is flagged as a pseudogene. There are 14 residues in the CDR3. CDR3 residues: CASSKAGGRTEAFF. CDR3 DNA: TGTGCCAGCAGCAAAGCAGGGGGGAGAACTGAAGCTTTCTTT.

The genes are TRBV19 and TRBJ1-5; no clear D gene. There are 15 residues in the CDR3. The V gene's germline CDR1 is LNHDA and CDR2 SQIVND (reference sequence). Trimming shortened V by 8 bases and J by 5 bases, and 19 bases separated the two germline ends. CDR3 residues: CASELANGGYQPQHF. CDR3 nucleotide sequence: TGTGCCAGTGAGCTAGCTAACGGCGGATATCAGCCCCAGCATTTT. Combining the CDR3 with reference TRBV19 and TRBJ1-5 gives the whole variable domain DGGITQSPKYLFRKEGQNVTLSCEQNLNHDAMYWYRQDPGQGLRLIYYSQIVNDFQKGDIAEGYSVSREKKESFPLTVTSAQKNPTAFYLCASELANGGYQPQHFGDGTRLSIL.

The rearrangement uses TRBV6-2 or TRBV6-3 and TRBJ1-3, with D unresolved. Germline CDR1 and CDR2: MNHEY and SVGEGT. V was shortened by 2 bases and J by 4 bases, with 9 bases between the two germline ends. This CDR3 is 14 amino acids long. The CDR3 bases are TGTGCCAGCAGTTACGGCCCGACGGGAAACACCATATATTTT. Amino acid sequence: CASSYGPTGNTIYF.

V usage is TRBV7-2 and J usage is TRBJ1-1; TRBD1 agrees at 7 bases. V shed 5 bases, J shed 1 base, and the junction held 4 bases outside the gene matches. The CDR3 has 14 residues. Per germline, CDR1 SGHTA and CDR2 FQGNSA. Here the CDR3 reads CASSPGGTNTEAFF. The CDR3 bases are TGTGCCAGCAGCCCAGGGGGTACGAACACTGAAGCTTTCTTT.

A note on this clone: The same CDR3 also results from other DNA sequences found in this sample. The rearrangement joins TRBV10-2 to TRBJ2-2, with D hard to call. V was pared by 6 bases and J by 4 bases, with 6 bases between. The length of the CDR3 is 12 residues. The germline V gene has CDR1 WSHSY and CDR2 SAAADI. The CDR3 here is CASRVGTGELFF. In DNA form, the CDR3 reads TGCGCCAGCAGGGTCGGCACCGGGGAGCTGTTTTTT.

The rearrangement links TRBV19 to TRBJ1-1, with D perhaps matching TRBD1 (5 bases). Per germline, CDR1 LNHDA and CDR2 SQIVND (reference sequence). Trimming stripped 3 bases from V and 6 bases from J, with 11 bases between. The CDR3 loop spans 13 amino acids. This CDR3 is CASSIPDRPEAFF. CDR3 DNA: TGTGCCAGTAGTATCCCCGACAGACCTGAAGCTTTCTTT.

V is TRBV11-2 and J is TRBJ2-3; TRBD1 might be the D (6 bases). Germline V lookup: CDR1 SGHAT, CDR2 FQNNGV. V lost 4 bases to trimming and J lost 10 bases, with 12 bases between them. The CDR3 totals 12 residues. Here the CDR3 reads CASSSRQDPQYF. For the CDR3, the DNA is TGTGCCAGCAGCTCGAGACAGGACCCGCAGTATTTT.

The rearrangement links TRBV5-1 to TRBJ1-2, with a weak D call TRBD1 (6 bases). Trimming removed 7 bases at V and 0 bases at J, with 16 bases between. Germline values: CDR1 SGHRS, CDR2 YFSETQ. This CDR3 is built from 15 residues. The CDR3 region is CASHSGVAANYGYTF. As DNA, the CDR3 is TGCGCCAGCCACTCAGGGGTCGCGGCTAACTATGGCTACACCTTC.

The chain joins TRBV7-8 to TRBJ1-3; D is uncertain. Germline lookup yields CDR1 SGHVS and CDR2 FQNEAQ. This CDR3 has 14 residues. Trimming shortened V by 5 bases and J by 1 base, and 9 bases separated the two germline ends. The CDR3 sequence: CASSPSASGNTIYF. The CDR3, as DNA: TGTGCCAGCAGCCCTTCGGCTTCTGGAAACACCATATATTTT.

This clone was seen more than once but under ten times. CDR3: CASSPPMGGYGYTF. DNA for the CDR3: TGTGCCAGCTCACCACCGATGGGAGGCTATGGCTACACCTTC. V usage is TRBV18 and J usage is TRBJ1-2; D not resolved. Trimming took off 0 bases at V and 4 bases at J, with 9 bases between the two ends. Germline CDR1 is KGHSH and CDR2 is LQKENI. The CDR3 spans 14 residues.

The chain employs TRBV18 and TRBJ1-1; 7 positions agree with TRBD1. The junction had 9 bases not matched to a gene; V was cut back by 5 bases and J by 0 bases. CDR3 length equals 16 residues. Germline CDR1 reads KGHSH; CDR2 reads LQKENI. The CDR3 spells CASSSMAGGMNTEAFF. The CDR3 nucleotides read TGTGCCAGCTCAAGTATGGCAGGGGGGATGAACACTGAAGCTTTCTTT. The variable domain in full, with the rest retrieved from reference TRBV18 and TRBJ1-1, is NAGVMQNPRHLVRRRGQEARLRCSPMKGHSHVYWYRQLPEEGLKFMVYLQKENIIDESGMPKERFSAEFPKEGPSILRIQQVVRGDSAAYFCASSSMAGGMNTEAFFGQGTRLTVV.

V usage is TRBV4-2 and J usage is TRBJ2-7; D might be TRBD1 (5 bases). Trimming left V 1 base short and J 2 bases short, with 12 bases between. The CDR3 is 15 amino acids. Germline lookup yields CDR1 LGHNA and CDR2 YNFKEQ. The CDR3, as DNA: TGTGCCAGCAGCCAAGGTCGGCAGGGCCCCTACGAGCAGTACTTC. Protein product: CASSQGRQGPYEQYF.

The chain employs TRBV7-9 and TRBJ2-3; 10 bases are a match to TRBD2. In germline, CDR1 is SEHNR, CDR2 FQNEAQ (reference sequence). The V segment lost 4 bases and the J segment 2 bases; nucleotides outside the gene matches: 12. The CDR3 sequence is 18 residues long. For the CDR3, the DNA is TGTGCCAGCAGCTCCCAACCCGGACTAGCGGACTACACAGATACGCAGTATTTT. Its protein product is CASSSQPGLADYTDTQYF.

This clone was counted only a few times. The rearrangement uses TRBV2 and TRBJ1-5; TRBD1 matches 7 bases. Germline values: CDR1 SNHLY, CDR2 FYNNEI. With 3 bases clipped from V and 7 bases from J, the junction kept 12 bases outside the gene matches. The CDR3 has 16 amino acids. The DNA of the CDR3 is TGTGCCAGCAGTGATAACCTATGGGCAGGGGGGCAGCCCCAGCATTTT. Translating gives CASSDNLWAGGQPQHF. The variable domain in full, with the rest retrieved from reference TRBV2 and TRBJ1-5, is EPEVTQTPSHQVTQMGQEVILRCVPISNHLYFYWYRQILGQKVEFLVSFYNNEISEKSEIFDDQFSVERPDGSNFTLKIRSTKLEDSAMYFCASSDNLWAGGQPQHFGDGTRLSIL.

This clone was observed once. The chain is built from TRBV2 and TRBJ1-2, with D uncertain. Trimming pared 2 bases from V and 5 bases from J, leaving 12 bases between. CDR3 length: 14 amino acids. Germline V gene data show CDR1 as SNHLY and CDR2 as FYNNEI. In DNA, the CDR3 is TGTGCCAGCAGTGAAATCGGACGGGGATATGGCTACACCTTC. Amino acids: CASSEIGRGYGYTF.

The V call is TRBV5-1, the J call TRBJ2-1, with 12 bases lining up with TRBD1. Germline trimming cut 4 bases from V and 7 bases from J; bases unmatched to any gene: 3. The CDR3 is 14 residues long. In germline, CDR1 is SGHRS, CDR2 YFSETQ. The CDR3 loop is CASSTGQGANEQFF. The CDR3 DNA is TGCGCCAGCAGCACGGGACAGGGGGCAAATGAGCAGTTCTTC.

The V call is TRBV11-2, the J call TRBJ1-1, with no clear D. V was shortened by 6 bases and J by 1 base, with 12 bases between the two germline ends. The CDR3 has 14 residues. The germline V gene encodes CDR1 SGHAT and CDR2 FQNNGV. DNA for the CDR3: TGTGCCAGCAGGGGGTTAAGAGGGAACACTGAAGCTTTCTTT. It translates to CASRGLRGNTEAFF.

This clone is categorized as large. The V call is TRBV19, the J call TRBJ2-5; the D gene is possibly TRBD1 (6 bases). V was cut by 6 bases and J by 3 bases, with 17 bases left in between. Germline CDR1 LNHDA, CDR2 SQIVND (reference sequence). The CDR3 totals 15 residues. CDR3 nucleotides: TGTGCCAGTAGCCCTACAGGGTATGGGGAAGAGACCCAGTACTTC. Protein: CASSPTGYGEETQYF.

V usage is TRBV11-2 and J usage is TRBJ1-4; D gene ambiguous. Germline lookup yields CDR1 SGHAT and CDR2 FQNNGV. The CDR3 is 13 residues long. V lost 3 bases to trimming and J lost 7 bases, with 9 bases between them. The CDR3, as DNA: TGTGCCAGCAGCTTTCCGGGAGGTGAAAAACTGTTTTTT. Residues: CASSFPGGEKLFF.

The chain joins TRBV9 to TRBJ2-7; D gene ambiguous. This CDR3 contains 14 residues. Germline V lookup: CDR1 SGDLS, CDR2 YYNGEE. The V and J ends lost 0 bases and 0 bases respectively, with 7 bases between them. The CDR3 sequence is CASSVEDGSYEQYF. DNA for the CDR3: TGTGCCAGCAGCGTAGAGGACGGCTCCTACGAGCAGTACTTC.

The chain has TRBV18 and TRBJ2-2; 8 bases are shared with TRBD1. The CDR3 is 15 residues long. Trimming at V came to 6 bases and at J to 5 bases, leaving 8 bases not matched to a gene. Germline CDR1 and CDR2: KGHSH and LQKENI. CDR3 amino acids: CASSSRTGITGELFF. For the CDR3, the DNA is TGTGCCAGCTCCTCTCGGACAGGGATAACCGGGGAGCTGTTTTTT.